This T cell receptor beta chain was observed in a study of blood T cell repertoires in COVID-19. Study-level information: Nucleic acid was either cDNA or gDNA, and it came from T cells, B-cell-depleted T cells, or PBMCs.

Germline-derived CDR1 and CDR2 are SEHNR and FQNEAQ (reference sequence). The ends were cut back, 6 bases at V and 4 bases at J, with 9 bases in the middle. There are 12 residues in the CDR3. Clones were read by immunoSEQ multiplex PCR, and TCRdb kept only the in-frame ones, dropping some. The table records tens of thousands of clones, around 90% of them present only once. The sequencing input was peripheral blood. This chain uses TRBV7-9 with TRBJ1-2; D gene uncertain. This TCR was sampled from a human donor in a cohort sampled during active COVID-19. The CDR3 DNA reads as TGTGCCAGCAGTCTCACAGCCTATGGCTACACCTTC. It translates to CASSLTAYGYTF.